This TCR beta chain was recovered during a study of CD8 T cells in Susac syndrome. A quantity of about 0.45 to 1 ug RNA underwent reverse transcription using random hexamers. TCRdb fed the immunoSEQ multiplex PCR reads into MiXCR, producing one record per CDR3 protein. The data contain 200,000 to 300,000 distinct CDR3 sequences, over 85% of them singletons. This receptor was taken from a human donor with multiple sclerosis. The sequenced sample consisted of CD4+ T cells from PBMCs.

CDR3 sequence: CASSQATSAASTDTQYF. The CDR3 DNA follows: TGCGCCAGCAGCCAGGCGACTAGCGCCGCTAGCACAGATACGCAGTATTTT. The rearrangement links TRBV4-1 to TRBJ2-3; 8 bases match TRBD2. Trimming cost V 3 bases and J 0 bases; bases outside gene matches: 8. The CDR3 runs to 17 residues. Germline V gives CDR1 MGHRA, CDR2 YSYEKL.